Only a few counts were recorded for the clone carrying this T cell receptor delta chain. The mismatch at residue 21 between this DNA's translation and the TCRdb protein of a much larger clone likely reflects a read error; the protein shown is translated from the DNA. This specimen belongs to a study of γδ T cells in repeated Plasmodium falciparum infection. Overall study context: Over roughly 580 days, donors received four mosquito-bite P. falciparum NF54 infections.

TRG and TRD sequences were obtained from every sorted gammadelta sample. TCRdb re-called the multiplex PCR reads using CATT. The sample carries 93,000 or so delta-chain clones, roughly 0.98% recorded once. Input material: gamma-delta T cells from blood. The receptor's source is a pool of human donors (malaria-infected and uninfected, not separated).

CDR3 protein: CALGELPLGFTSTGASSWDTQQMFF. The DNA of the CDR3 is TGTGCTCTTGGGGAACTGCCCCTAGGGTTCACCTCTACTGGGGCAAGCTCCTGGGACACCCAACAGATGTTTTTC. The chain recombines TRDV1 with TRDJ3, with 7 bases that match TRDD3. As TCRdb names no J gene, one was assigned here on the basis of a DNA match to germline. CDR3 size: 25 residues. Germline CDR1 and CDR2: TSWWSYY and QGS.